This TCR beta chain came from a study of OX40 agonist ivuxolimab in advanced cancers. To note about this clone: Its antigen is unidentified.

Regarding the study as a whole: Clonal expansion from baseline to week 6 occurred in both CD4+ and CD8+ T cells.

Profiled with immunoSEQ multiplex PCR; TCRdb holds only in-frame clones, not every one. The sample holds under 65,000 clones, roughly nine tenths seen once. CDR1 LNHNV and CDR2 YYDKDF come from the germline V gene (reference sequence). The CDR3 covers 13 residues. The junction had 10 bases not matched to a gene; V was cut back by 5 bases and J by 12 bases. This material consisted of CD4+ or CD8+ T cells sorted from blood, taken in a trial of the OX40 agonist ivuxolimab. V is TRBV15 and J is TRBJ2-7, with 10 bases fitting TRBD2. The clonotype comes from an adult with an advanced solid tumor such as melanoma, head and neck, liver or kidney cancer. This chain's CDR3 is CATSVSTSGQAYF. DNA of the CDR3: TGTGCCACCAGCGTCTCGACTAGCGGGCAGGCGTACTTC. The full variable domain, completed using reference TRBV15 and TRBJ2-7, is DAMVIQNPRYQVTQFGKPVTLSCSQTLNHNVMYWYQQKSSQAPKLLFHYYDKDFNNEADTPDNFQSRRPNTSFCFLDIRSPGLGDTAMYLCATSVSTSGQAYFGPGTRLTVT.